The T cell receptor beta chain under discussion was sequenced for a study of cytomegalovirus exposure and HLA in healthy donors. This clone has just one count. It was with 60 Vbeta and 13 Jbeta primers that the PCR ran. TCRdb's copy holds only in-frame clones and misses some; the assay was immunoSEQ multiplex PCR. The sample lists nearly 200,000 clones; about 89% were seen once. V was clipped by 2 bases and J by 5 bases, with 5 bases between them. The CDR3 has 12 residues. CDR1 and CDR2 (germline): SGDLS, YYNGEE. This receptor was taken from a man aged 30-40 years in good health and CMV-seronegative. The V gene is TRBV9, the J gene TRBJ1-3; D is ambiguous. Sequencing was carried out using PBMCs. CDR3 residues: CASSVTRNTIYF. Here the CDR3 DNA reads TGTGCCAGCAGCGTCACAAGAAACACCATATATTTT.